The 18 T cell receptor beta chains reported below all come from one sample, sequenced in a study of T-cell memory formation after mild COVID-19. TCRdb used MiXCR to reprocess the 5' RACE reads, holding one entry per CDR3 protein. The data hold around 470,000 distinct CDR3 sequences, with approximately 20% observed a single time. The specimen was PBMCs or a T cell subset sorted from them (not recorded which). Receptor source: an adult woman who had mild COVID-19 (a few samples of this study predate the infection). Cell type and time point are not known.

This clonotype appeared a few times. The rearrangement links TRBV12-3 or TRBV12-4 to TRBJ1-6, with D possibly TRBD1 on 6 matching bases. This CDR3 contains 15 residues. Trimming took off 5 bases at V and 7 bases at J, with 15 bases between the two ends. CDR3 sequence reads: CASSLGGSWNSPLHF. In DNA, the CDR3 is TGTGCCAGCAGTCTAGGGGGATCTTGGAATTCACCCCTCCACTTT.

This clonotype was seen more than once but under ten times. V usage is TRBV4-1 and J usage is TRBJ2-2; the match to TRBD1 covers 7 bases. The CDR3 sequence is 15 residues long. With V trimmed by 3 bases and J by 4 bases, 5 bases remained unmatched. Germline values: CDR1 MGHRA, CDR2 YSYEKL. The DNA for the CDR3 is TGCGCCAGCAGCCAGATGGGACAGTCCACCGGGGAGCTGTTTTTT. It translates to CASSQMGQSTGELFF.

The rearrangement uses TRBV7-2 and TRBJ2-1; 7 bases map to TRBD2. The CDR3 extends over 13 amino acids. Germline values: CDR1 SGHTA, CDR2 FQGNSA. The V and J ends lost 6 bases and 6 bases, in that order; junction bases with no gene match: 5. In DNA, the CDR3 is TGTGCCAGCAGGGGAGGGTTAAGCAATGAGCAGTTCTTC. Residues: CASRGGLSNEQFF.

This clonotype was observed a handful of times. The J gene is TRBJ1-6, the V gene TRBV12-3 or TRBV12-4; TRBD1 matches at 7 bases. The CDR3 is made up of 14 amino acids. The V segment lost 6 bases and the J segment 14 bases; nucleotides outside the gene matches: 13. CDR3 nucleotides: TGTGCCAGCAGCCCCGGGACAGCCTCTATGGCCCTCCACTTT. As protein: CASSPGTASMALHF.

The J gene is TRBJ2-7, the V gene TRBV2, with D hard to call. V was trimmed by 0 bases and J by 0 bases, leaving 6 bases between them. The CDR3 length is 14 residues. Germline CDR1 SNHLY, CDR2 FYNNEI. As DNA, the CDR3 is TGTGCCAGCAGTGAAGCGCAGGTCTCCTACGAGCAGTACTTC. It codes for CASSEAQVSYEQYF.

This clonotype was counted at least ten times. The CDR3 spells CSARGTGSDYEQYF. CDR3 bases: TGCAGTGCTAGAGGGACAGGATCTGACTACGAGCAGTACTTC. The chain carries TRBV20-1 and TRBJ2-7; 7 bases align to TRBD1. The CDR3 sequence is 14 residues long. Trimming removed 1 base from V and 3 bases from J; junction bases left unmatched: 6. Germline V lookup: CDR1 DFQATT, CDR2 SNEGSKA (reference sequence).

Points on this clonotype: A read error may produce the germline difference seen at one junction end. Here the CDR3 DNA reads TGTGCCAGCAGCTCTCTCAGTCCCGGGGTGCTGTTTTTT. Amino acids: CASSSLSPGVLFF. This chain joins TRBV12-3 or TRBV12-4 and TRBJ2-2, with D possibly TRBD2 on 5 matching bases. CDR3 size: 13 residues.

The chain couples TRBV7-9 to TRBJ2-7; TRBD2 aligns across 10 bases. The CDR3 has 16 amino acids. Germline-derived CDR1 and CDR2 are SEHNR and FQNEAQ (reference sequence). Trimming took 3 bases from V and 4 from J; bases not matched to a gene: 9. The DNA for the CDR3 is TGTGCCAGCAGCTTCACACCGGGACTAGCGTTTTACGAGCAGTACTTC. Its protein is CASSFTPGLAFYEQYF.

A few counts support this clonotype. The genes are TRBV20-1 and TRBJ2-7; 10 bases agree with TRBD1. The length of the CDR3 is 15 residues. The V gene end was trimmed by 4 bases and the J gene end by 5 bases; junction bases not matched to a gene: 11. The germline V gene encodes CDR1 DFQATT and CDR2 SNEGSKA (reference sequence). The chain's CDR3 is CSATWQTGGFNEQYF. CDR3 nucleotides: TGCAGTGCTACCTGGCAGACAGGGGGCTTCAACGAGCAGTACTTC.

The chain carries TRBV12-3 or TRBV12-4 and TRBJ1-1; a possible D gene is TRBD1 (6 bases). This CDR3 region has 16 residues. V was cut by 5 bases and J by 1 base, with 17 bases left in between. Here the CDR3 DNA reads TGTGCCAGCAGTCCCGGGGGGGCCCGGAGGAACACTGAAGCTTTCTTT. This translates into CASSPGGARRNTEAFF.

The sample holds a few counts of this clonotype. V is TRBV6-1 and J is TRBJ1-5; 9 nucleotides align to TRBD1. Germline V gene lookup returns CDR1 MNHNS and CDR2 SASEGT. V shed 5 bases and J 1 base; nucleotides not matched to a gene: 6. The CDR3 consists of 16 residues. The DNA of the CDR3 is TGTGCCAGCAGTACAGGGGGCGCCGGAAGCAATCAGCCCCAGCATTTT. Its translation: CASSTGGAGSNQPQHF.

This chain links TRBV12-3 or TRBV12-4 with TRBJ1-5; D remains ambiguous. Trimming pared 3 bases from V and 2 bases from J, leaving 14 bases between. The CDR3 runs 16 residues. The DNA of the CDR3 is TGTGCCAGCAGTTTTTCGTCATTCGGGGGCAATCAGCCCCAGCATTTT. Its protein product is CASSFSSFGGNQPQHF.

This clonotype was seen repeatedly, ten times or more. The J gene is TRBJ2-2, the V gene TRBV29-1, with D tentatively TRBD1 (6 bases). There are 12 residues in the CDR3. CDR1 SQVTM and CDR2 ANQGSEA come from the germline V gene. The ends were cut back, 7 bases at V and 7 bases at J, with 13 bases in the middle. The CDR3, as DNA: TGCAGCGGTCGACAGGCCGGCGGGGAGCTGTTTTTT. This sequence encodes CSGRQAGGELFF.

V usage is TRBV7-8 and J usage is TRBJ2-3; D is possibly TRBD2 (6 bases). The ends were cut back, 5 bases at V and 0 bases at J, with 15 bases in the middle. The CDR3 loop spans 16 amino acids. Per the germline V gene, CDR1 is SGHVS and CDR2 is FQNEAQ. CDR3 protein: CASSRTGELSTDTQYF. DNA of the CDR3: TGTGCCAGCAGCCGCACGGGGGAGTTGAGCACAGATACGCAGTATTTT.

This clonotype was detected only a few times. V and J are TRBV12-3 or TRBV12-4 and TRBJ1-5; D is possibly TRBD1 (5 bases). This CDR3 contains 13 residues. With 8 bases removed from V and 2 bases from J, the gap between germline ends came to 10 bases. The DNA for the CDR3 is TGTGCCAGCCGAGGGGAGGGCAATCAGCCCCAGCATTTT. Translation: CASRGEGNQPQHF.

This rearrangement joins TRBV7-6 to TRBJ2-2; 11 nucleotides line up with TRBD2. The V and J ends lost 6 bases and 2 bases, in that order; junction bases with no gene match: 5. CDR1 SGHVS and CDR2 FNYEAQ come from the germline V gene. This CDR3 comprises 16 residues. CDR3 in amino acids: CASRELAGGNTGELFF. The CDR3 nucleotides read TGTGCCAGCAGGGAGCTAGCGGGGGGTAACACCGGGGAGCTGTTTTTT.

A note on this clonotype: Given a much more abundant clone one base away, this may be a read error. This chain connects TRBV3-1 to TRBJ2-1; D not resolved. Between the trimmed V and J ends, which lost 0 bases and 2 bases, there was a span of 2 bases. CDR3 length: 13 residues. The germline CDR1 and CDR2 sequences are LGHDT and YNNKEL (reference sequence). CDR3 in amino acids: CASSQDTYNEQFF. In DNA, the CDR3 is TGTGCCAGCAGCCAAGACACCTACAATGAGCAGTTCTTC.

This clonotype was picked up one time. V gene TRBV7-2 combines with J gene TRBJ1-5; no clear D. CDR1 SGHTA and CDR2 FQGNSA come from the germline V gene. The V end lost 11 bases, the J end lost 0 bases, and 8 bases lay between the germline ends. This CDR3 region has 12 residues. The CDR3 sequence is CAVGYSNQPQHF. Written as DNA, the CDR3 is TGTGCCGTTGGGTATAGCAATCAGCCCCAGCATTTT.